Listed here are 28 T cell receptor beta chains from one sample, sequenced in a study of OX40 agonist ivuxolimab in advanced cancers. Only in-frame clones appear in the TCRdb table, and some are missing; sequencing was by immunoSEQ multiplex PCR. The sample holds 73,000 or so clones, 65% to 90% seen once. Material: CD4+ or CD8+ T cells sorted from blood, obtained in a trial of the OX40 agonist ivuxolimab. The source of these receptors is an adult with an advanced solid tumor such as melanoma, head and neck, liver or kidney cancer.

The chain carries TRBV6-6 and TRBJ2-3; the D is unclear. Germline CDR1 MNHNY, CDR2 SVGAGI (reference sequence). Trimming took 2 bases from V and 2 from J, leaving 8 bases between them. The CDR3 has 14 residues. CDR3 in amino acids: CASSYSGTTDTQYF. The CDR3 DNA is TGTGCCAGCAGTTACAGTGGCACCACAGATACGCAGTATTTT.

The rearrangement links TRBV18 to TRBJ2-7, with D possibly TRBD1 on 5 matching bases. The CDR3 totals 11 residues. Germline CDR1 and CDR2: KGHSH and LQKENI. V dropped 3 bases and J dropped 6 bases, with 6 bases sitting between them. The CDR3 spells CASSPGAEQYF. In DNA, the CDR3 is TGTGCCAGCTCACCTGGGGCCGAGCAGTACTTC.

The chain is built from TRBV5-1 and TRBJ2-4; perhaps TRBD2 as D (5 bases). Trimming pared 0 bases from V and 8 bases from J, leaving 12 bases between. The CDR3 contains 14 residues. Germline values: CDR1 SGHRS, CDR2 YFSETQ. The CDR3 region is CASSLAGTRDIQYF. The CDR3 region has the DNA TGCGCCAGCAGCTTGGCCGGAACTAGAGACATTCAGTACTTC.

The rearrangement joins TRBV7-2 to TRBJ1-6, with 11 bases aligning to TRBD1. The CDR3 runs to 17 residues. Germline CDR1 and CDR2: SGHTA and FQGNSA. The V segment lost 5 bases and the J segment 4 bases; nucleotides outside the gene matches: 7. The CDR3 DNA sequence: TGTGCCAGCAGCAAAAGGACAGGGGGCGCTTATAATTCACCCCTCCACTTT. Its translation is CASSKRTGGAYNSPLHF.

The chain recombines TRBV19 with TRBJ1-1; 9 bases match TRBD1. The CDR3 is 14 amino acids. Germline V gene data show CDR1 as LNHDA and CDR2 as SQIVND (reference sequence). V lost 3 bases to trimming and J lost 5 bases; unmatched junction nucleotides: 4. The CDR3 DNA reads as TGTGCCAGTAGTATTACAGGGGGCGGGACTGAAGCTTTCTTT. Amino acids: CASSITGGGTEAFF.

The sample holds a few counts of this clone. The chain couples TRBV27 to TRBJ1-3; D unresolved. This CDR3 has 14 residues. Trimming stripped 3 bases from V and 7 bases from J, with 13 bases between. Germline CDR1 MNHEY, CDR2 SMNVEV (reference sequence). This CDR3 reads CASSFDGKGNTIYF. In DNA form, the CDR3 reads TGTGCCAGCAGTTTCGATGGAAAGGGTAACACCATATATTTT.

V gene TRBV5-6 combines with J gene TRBJ2-3; D is unclear. This CDR3 region has 11 residues. V lost 0 bases and J lost 6, with 2 bases in between. From germline, CDR1 is SGHDT and CDR2 YYEEEE. The CDR3 is CASSLGDTQYF. The CDR3, as DNA: TGTGCCAGCAGCTTGGGGGATACGCAGTATTTT.

CDR3 region: CASRGLAGANTGELFF. CDR3 nucleotides: TGTGCCAGCAGGGGACTAGCGGGAGCGAACACCGGGGAGCTGTTTTTT. This rearrangement joins TRBV7-2 to TRBJ2-2; 14 bases match TRBD2. Germline V gene sequence: CDR1 SGHTA, CDR2 FQGNSA. The trim removed 6 bases at V and 0 bases at J, leaving 0 bases unmatched. The CDR3 consists of 16 residues. Complete variable domain (other parts from reference TRBV7-2 and TRBJ2-2): GAGVSQSPSNKVTEKGKDVELRCDPISGHTALYWYRQSLGQGLEFLIYFQGNSAPDKSGLPSDRFSAERTGGSVSTLTIQRTQQEDSAVYLCASRGLAGANTGELFFGEGSRLTVL.

This chain links TRBV5-1 with TRBJ2-7; no clear D. Looked up from germline, CDR1 is SGHRS and CDR2 is YFSETQ. This CDR3 is built from 14 residues. The V and J ends lost 0 bases and 0 bases respectively, with 7 bases between them. CDR3: CASSLESLSYEQYF. The CDR3 region has the DNA TGCGCCAGCAGCTTGGAGAGCCTCTCCTACGAGCAGTACTTC.

The chain links TRBV28 to TRBJ1-3; 9 bases agree with TRBD1. The CDR3 runs to 16 residues. V shed 6 bases and J 5 bases; nucleotides not matched to a gene: 11. Germline CDR1 reads MDHEN; CDR2 reads SYDVKM. The CDR3 sequence: CASRPDRTGVRNTIYF. The CDR3 region has the DNA TGTGCCAGCAGGCCTGACCGGACAGGGGTGCGAAACACCATATATTTT.

This chain uses TRBV20-1 with TRBJ1-3; D gene uncertain. The germline V and J ends were trimmed by 5 bases and 6 bases, with 8 bases remaining between them. Looked up from germline, CDR1 is DFQATT and CDR2 is SNEGSKA (reference sequence). The CDR3 runs 11 residues. Here the CDR3 reads CSAGHENTIYF. For the CDR3, the DNA is TGCAGTGCTGGGCATGAAAACACCATATATTTT.

Worth noting for this clone: The same CDR3 is also encoded by other DNA sequences in this sample. The V and J genes are TRBV19 and TRBJ1-2; D might be TRBD1 (6 bases). CDR1 and CDR2 from the germline V gene are LNHDA and SQIVND (reference sequence). This CDR3 comprises 13 residues. V lost 0 bases to trimming and J lost 8 bases, with 10 bases between them. The CDR3: CASSIDDRRGYTF. The CDR3, as DNA: TGTGCCAGTAGTATAGACGACAGGAGGGGCTACACCTTC. Filled out from reference TRBV19 and TRBJ1-2, the complete variable domain reads DGGITQSPKYLFRKEGQNVTLSCEQNLNHDAMYWYRQDPGQGLRLIYYSQIVNDFQKGDIAEGYSVSREKKESFPLTVTSAQKNPTAFYLCASSIDDRRGYTFGSGTRLTVV.

The V call is TRBV7-6, the J call TRBJ2-3, with unresolved D. In germline, CDR1 is SGHVS, CDR2 FNYEAQ. The CDR3 is made up of 14 amino acids. Trimming cost V 1 base and J 0 bases, with 5 bases left between them. The CDR3 protein is CASSLGFSTDTQYF. The CDR3 nucleotides are TGTGCCAGCAGCTTAGGTTTTAGCACAGATACGCAGTATTTT.

The chain recombines TRBV10-2 with TRBJ1-3; tentatively, D is TRBD1 (5 bases). V was cut by 7 bases and J by 3 bases, with 19 bases left in between. CDR3 size: 16 residues. Germline V gene data show CDR1 as WSHSY and CDR2 as SAAADI. CDR3 loop: CASNPGRGGLGNTIYF. For the CDR3, the DNA is TGCGCCAGCAACCCCGGACGCGGGGGACTTGGAAACACCATATATTTT.

This clone came up once. The J gene is TRBJ2-3, the V gene TRBV6-5; 9 nucleotides align to TRBD1. V gave up 4 bases and J gave up 4 bases; unmatched junction bases: 6. CDR3 length: 15 residues. Per germline, CDR1 MNHEY and CDR2 SVGAGI. The CDR3 spells CASSSGGQGADTQYF. CDR3 nucleotide sequence: TGTGCCAGCAGTTCCGGGGGACAGGGAGCAGATACGCAGTATTTT.

This chain links TRBV7-8 with TRBJ1-5; 7 positions agree with TRBD1. The CDR3 is 14 amino acids. V gave up 5 bases and J gave up 6 bases; unmatched junction bases: 7. The germline CDR1 and CDR2 sequences are SGHVS and FQNEAQ. The CDR3 here is CASSENRGGQPQHF. The CDR3 nucleotides read TGTGCCAGCAGCGAGAACAGGGGCGGTCAGCCCCAGCATTTT.

The gene calls are TRBV7-2 and TRBJ2-1; the match to TRBD2 covers 8 bases. The CDR3 totals 16 residues. With V trimmed by 0 bases and J by 8 bases, 9 bases remained unmatched. Looked up from germline, CDR1 is SGHTA and CDR2 is FQGNSA. CDR3 region: CASSLAASGGAYEQFF. The CDR3, as DNA: TGTGCCAGCAGCTTAGCGGCTTCCGGGGGGGCCTATGAGCAGTTCTTC.

This clone appeared once. The V gene is TRBV5-1, the J gene TRBJ2-7; D is possibly TRBD1 or TRBD2 (5 bases each). The CDR3 loop spans 16 amino acids. V lost 3 bases and J lost 0, with 16 bases in between. Germline CDR1 reads SGHRS; CDR2 reads YFSETQ. As DNA, the CDR3 is TGCGCCAGCAGCTCGGGGCTTAACCCGGGCTCCTACGAGCAGTACTTC. It is translated as CASSSGLNPGSYEQYF.

The V and J genes are TRBV19 and TRBJ1-2, with 11 bases identical to TRBD1. CDR1 is LNHDA, CDR2 SQIVND, per germline (reference sequence). This CDR3 contains 14 residues. J gave up 7 bases and V 6 bases, and 7 bases lay outside the gene matches. This CDR3 is CASSPDRGQGGYTF. CDR3 sequence (DNA): TGTGCCAGTAGCCCGGACAGGGGGCAAGGTGGCTACACCTTC.

V gene TRBV6-6 combines with J gene TRBJ2-7; the D is unclear. Per germline, CDR1 MNHNY and CDR2 SVGAGI (reference sequence). The CDR3 runs to 13 residues. V lost 7 bases and J 0 bases, leaving 10 bases between the germline ends. The CDR3 coding sequence is TGTGCCAGCAAGTTCGGCCTCTCCTACGAGCAGTACTTC. Amino acid sequence: CASKFGLSYEQYF.

This clone was detected only once. The chain joins TRBV18 to TRBJ1-1; D unclear. CDR3 size: 12 residues. V dropped 2 bases and J dropped 6 bases, with 7 bases sitting between them. Germline CDR1 KGHSH, CDR2 LQKENI. The CDR3 bases are TGTGCCAGCTCACCAGCCGGGGCTGAAGCTTTCTTT. It is translated as CASSPAGAEAFF.

The V gene is TRBV7-2, the J gene TRBJ2-2; D gene uncertain. The CDR3 contains 13 residues. Germline loops: CDR1 SGHTA, CDR2 FQGNSA. Trimming took 3 bases from V and 4 from J, leaving 6 bases between them. This chain's CDR3 is CASSFLTTGELFF. CDR3 coding DNA: TGTGCCAGCAGCTTCCTCACCACCGGGGAGCTGTTTTTT. The entire variable domain, with the rest obtained from reference TRBV7-2 and TRBJ2-2, is as follows: GAGVSQSPSNKVTEKGKDVELRCDPISGHTALYWYRQSLGQGLEFLIYFQGNSAPDKSGLPSDRFSAERTGGSVSTLTIQRTQQEDSAVYLCASSFLTTGELFFGEGSRLTVL.

J is TRBJ2-5 and V is TRBV10-3; D not certain. V shed 6 bases and J shed 5 bases, with 10 bases lying between them. CDR1 and CDR2 (germline): ENHRY, SYGVKD. CDR3 length equals 12 residues. CDR3 in DNA: TGTGCCATCAGCTATTATGGGGAGACCCAGTACTTC. Translated: CAISYYGETQYF.

This clone was seen a single time. CDR3 residues: CASSLTNLGGSEQFF. The CDR3 coding sequence is TGTGCCAGCAGCTTAACCAATTTGGGGGGATCTGAGCAGTTCTTC. This chain connects TRBV7-3 to TRBJ2-1, with D possibly TRBD2 on 6 matching bases. CDR3 length: 15 residues. The V end was cut by 0 bases, the J end by 9 bases, with 15 bases between. Germline V lookup: CDR1 SGHTA, CDR2 FQGTGA.

The chain combines TRBV7-3 with TRBJ2-5; D may be TRBD2 (6 bases). The CDR3 has 15 residues. Trimming removed 3 bases from V and 4 bases from J, with 15 bases in between. Germline assignment: CDR1 SGHTA and CDR2 FQGTGA. The DNA for the CDR3 is TGTGCCAGCAGCTTCAATGGGGCTAGCGTAGAGACCCAGTACTTC. Translating gives CASSFNGASVETQYF.

This clone was detected a few times. The gene calls are TRBV6-1 and TRBJ1-3; TRBD1 aligns across 7 bases. The CDR3 is made up of 18 amino acids. V was clipped by 4 bases and J by 0 bases; unmatched bases: 12. Germline CDR1 is MNHNS and CDR2 is SASEGT. The CDR3 protein is CASSGPQGQRRSGNTIYF. The CDR3 DNA reads TGTGCCAGCAGTGGGCCCCAGGGACAGCGACGCTCTGGAAACACCATATATTTT.

V gene TRBV11-2 combines with J gene TRBJ2-1; TRBD1 matches 10 bases. Germline trimming cut 2 bases from V and 6 bases from J; bases unmatched to any gene: 1. Germline lookup yields CDR1 SGHAT and CDR2 FQNNGV. This CDR3 contains 14 residues. The CDR3 is CASSLRTGGNEQFF. The CDR3 region has the DNA TGTGCCAGCAGCTTACGGACAGGGGGCAATGAGCAGTTCTTC.

This clone appeared once. The chain joins TRBV28 to TRBJ2-7; 8 bases are shared with TRBD1. This CDR3 comprises 14 residues. CDR1 and CDR2 from the germline V gene are MDHEN and SYDVKM. After removal of 3 bases from V and 3 bases from J, the junction contained 4 bases not matched to a gene. The CDR3, as DNA: TGTGCCAGCAGTTTGTTGGACAGGGTCTACGAGCAGTACTTC. Translated: CASSLLDRVYEQYF.